This T cell receptor beta chain came from a study of post-analysis software for immune sequencing data. Study overall: Disease trajectories encompassed relapsing-remitting, secondary progressive and progressive-relapsing multiple sclerosis. Regarding the study as a whole: The study found TRBV5-6, TRBV5-1 and TRBV20-1 among a handful of TRBV segments more frequent in patients than controls. The authors found that F measure strongly co-clustered same-batch samples. Multiple sclerosis was associated with a significant reduction in normalized Chao1 diversity relative to controls.

The library was made from cDNA and included unique molecular identifiers. Some 500,000 cDNA molecules were obtained per 1 to 10 million input T cells. Via MiXCR, TCRdb re-called the PCR reads, giving one row per CDR3 protein. The sample gives around 440,000 distinct CDR3 sequences, roughly 45% of which show up once; about an eighth is in the top ten. With V trimmed by 5 bases and J by 2 bases, 8 bases remained unmatched. Germline V gene lookup returns CDR1 MNHEY and CDR2 SMNVEV (reference sequence). This CDR3 region has 15 residues. About this clonotype: What it binds is not known.

This clonotype was sampled from a girl aged 5 to 17 with multiple sclerosis. The source material was blood. The chain links TRBV27 to TRBJ2-7, with TRBD2 matching 8 bases. The CDR3 loop is CASSLSVLAAYEQYF. Written as DNA, the CDR3 is TGTGCCAGCAGTCTCTCGGTACTAGCGGCCTACGAGCAGTACTTC.